A single count supports the clone carrying this TCR beta chain. No antigen is known for it. Time point here: peripheral blood 6 weeks after treatment start. Patients had locally advanced or metastatic urothelial carcinoma. The sample is drawn from a study of PD-L1 blockade in urothelial cancer. Study information: When patients started atezolizumab in the mid-2010s, it was given at 1,200 mg intravenously every 3 weeks. Analysis of the blood was performed 3 weeks (second dose) and 6 weeks after treatment start.

TCRdb keeps only in-frame clones here, not all; method: immunoSEQ multiplex PCR. The repertoire includes under 150,000 clones, approximately 90% of them detected once, and 1.7% sits in the top ten. Per the germline V gene, CDR1 is SGHRS and CDR2 is YFSETQ. V lost 6 bases and J lost 7, with 14 bases in between. There are 13 residues in the CDR3. Study results and limitations: More expansion of tumor-associated blood clones, seen at 3 weeks, marked durable-benefit patients.

This specimen consisted of PBMCs, obtained around atezolizumab (anti-PD-L1) treatment. This TCR derives from a man in his 60s with urothelial cancer. The genes are TRBV5-1 and TRBJ2-1, with D perhaps matching TRBD1 (6 bases). DNA of the CDR3: TGCGCCAGCAAGACAGGTAACGGAAATGAGCAGTTCTTC. Translated: CASKTGNGNEQFF.